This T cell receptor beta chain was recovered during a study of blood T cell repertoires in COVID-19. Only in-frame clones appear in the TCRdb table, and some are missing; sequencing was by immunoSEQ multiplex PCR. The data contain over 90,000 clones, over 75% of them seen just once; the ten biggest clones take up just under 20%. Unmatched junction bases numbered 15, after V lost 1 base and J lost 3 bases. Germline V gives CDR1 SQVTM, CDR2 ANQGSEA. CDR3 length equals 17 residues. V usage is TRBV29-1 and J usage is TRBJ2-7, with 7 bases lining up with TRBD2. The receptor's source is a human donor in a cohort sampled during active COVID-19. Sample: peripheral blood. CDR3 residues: CSVEGSTSGEGVYEQYF. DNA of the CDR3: TGCAGCGTTGAAGGAAGTACCTCCGGGGAGGGTGTCTACGAGCAGTACTTC.